This T cell receptor beta chain was profiled in a study of blood T cell repertoires in COVID-19. Overall study context: COVID-19 samples, acute and convalescent, were from the United States, Italy and Spain.

Only in-frame clones appear in the TCRdb table, and some are missing; sequencing was by immunoSEQ multiplex PCR. The sample has roughly 110,000 clones, over 70% seen once. Germline values: CDR1 SGHTS, CDR2 YDEGEE. The CDR3 contains 14 residues. Trimming pared 4 bases from V and 4 bases from J, leaving 9 bases between. The source material was peripheral blood. This clonotype was obtained from a man in his forties or fifties with acute or convalescent COVID-19. The chain uses TRBV5-8 and TRBJ1-6; D might be TRBD1 (6 bases). CDR3 sequence: CASSPGQYNSPLHF. CDR3 nucleotide sequence: TGTGCCAGCAGCCCTGGACAGTATAATTCACCCCTCCACTTT.